These 15 T cell receptor beta chains came from one sample sequenced in a study of shared clonotypes between healthy human individuals. Repertoires were generated with immunoSEQ multiplex PCR, while TCRdb's copy carries only in-frame clones and drops some. The sample has some 980,000 clones, around 80% seen once; the top ten hold about 1.5%. Sequencing was carried out using memory CD4+ T cells sorted from blood. The subset denotes: CD45RA-negative fraction. These receptors were taken from a man younger than 30 in good health.

The genes are TRBV6-1 and TRBJ1-1; TRBD1 is a possible D gene (5 bases). V lost 8 bases and J 5 bases, leaving 15 bases between the germline ends. The V gene's germline CDR1 is MNHNS and CDR2 SASEGT. This CDR3 region has 13 residues. Here the CDR3 reads CASPPTGGTEAFF. CDR3 nucleotides: TGTGCCAGCCCCCCCACCGGGGGGACTGAAGCTTTCTTT.

This clone was seen just once. This chain connects TRBV9 to TRBJ1-4; tentative D call: TRBD1 (6 bases). Germline assignment: CDR1 SGDLS and CDR2 YYNGEE. The CDR3 loop spans 18 amino acids. Deletions cut 1 base from V and 0 bases from J, with 16 bases between. In DNA, the CDR3 is TGTGCCAGCAGCGTACCCAAATTGGGGGGCTCAACTAATGAAAAACTGTTTTTT. The encoded protein is CASSVPKLGGSTNEKLFF.

The V gene is TRBV5-6, the J gene TRBJ1-2; D is unresolved. The length of the CDR3 is 15 residues. Between the trimmed V and J ends, which lost 4 bases and 0 bases, there was a span of 13 bases. The V gene's germline CDR1 is SGHDT and CDR2 YYEEEE. The CDR3 is CASSSPQPPNYGYTF. CDR3 sequence (DNA): TGTGCCAGCAGCAGCCCGCAGCCTCCTAACTATGGCTACACCTTC.

The chain couples TRBV2 to TRBJ2-5; TRBD2 matches at 10 bases. After removal of 5 bases from V and 5 bases from J, the junction contained 2 bases not matched to a gene. Germline CDR1 SNHLY, CDR2 FYNNEI. This CDR3 is built from 13 residues. CDR3 residues: CASSTSGTETQYF. In nucleotides, the CDR3 is TGTGCCAGCAGTACTAGCGGGACGGAGACCCAGTACTTC.

This clone has ten or more counts. The chain links TRBV14 to TRBJ2-3; D gene uncertain. This CDR3 is 13 amino acids long. Germline values: CDR1 SGHDN, CDR2 FVKESK. V was clipped by 4 bases and J by 2 bases, with 7 bases between them. CDR3 bases: TGTGCCAGCAGCCGGCCGGCCACAGATACGCAGTATTTT. Translated: CASSRPATDTQYF.

This clone was detected many times. The rearrangement joins TRBV28 to TRBJ1-1, with D tentatively TRBD1 (5 bases). The length of the CDR3 is 13 residues. With 3 bases removed from V and 4 bases from J, the gap between germline ends came to 9 bases. Germline lookup yields CDR1 MDHEN and CDR2 SYDVKM. CDR3 in DNA: TGTGCCAGCAGTTTTAGGGGTGGCACTGAAGCTTTCTTT. This translates into CASSFRGGTEAFF.

J is TRBJ1-3 and V is TRBV5-1, with D possibly TRBD1 on 5 matching bases. The CDR3 is made up of 16 amino acids. Per the germline V gene, CDR1 is SGHRS and CDR2 is YFSETQ. V lost 3 bases and J lost 2, with 15 bases in between. CDR3: CASSWGTSLAGNTIYF. CDR3 DNA: TGCGCCAGCAGCTGGGGGACTTCCCTGGCTGGAAACACCATATATTTT. Drawing the rest from reference TRBV5-1 and TRBJ1-3, the complete variable domain is KAGVTQTPRYLIKTRGQQVTLSCSPISGHRSVSWYQQTPGQGLQFLFEYFSETQRNKGNFPGRFSGRQFSNSRSEMNVSTLELGDSALYLCASSWGTSLAGNTIYFGEGSWLTVV.

The chain joins TRBV5-4 to TRBJ1-3, with D possibly matching TRBD1 (5 bases). CDR1 and CDR2 (germline): SGHNT, YYREEE (reference sequence). The CDR3 runs to 16 residues. Between the trimmed V and J ends, which lost 4 bases and 4 bases, there was a span of 18 bases. This chain's CDR3 is CASSQKTNGDGNTIYF. The CDR3 DNA reads TGTGCCAGCAGCCAAAAGACCAACGGGGACGGAAACACCATATATTTT.

The chain employs TRBV7-2 and TRBJ2-7; TRBD1 aligns across 8 bases. The CDR3 extends over 16 amino acids. J gave up 0 bases and V 3 bases, and 7 bases lay outside the gene matches. Germline assignment: CDR1 SGHTA and CDR2 FQGNSA. DNA of the CDR3: TGTGCCAGCAGCTTGGACTTGGGGACAGGCTCCTACGAGCAGTACTTC. This encodes CASSLDLGTGSYEQYF.

The rearrangement uses TRBV28 and TRBJ1-1; D ambiguous. The germline V and J ends were trimmed by 3 bases and 8 bases, with 7 bases remaining between them. The germline CDR1 and CDR2 sequences are MDHEN and SYDVKM. The CDR3 covers 11 residues. As DNA, the CDR3 is TGTGCCAGCAGTTTGAAAAGGGAAGCTTTCTTT. Its translation is CASSLKREAFF. The full variable domain, rest sourced from reference TRBV28 and TRBJ1-1, is DVKVTQSSRYLVKRTGEKVFLECVQDMDHENMFWYRQDPGLGLRLIYFSYDVKMKEKGDIPEGYSVSREKKERFSLILESASTNQTSMYLCASSLKREAFFGQGTRLTVV.

The gene calls are TRBV19 and TRBJ2-2; 12 bases fit TRBD2. This CDR3 contains 17 residues. The V and J ends lost 5 bases and 3 bases, in that order; junction bases with no gene match: 7. CDR1 LNHDA and CDR2 SQIVND come from the germline V gene (reference sequence). CDR3 residues: CASSPNGLAGYTGELFF. CDR3 in DNA: TGTGCCAGTAGTCCGAACGGACTAGCGGGGTACACCGGGGAGCTGTTTTTT. The whole variable domain, filled in from reference TRBV19 and TRBJ2-2, reads DGGITQSPKYLFRKEGQNVTLSCEQNLNHDAMYWYRQDPGQGLRLIYYSQIVNDFQKGDIAEGYSVSREKKESFPLTVTSAQKNPTAFYLCASSPNGLAGYTGELFFGEGSRLTVL.

Only one count was recorded for this clone. The rearrangement joins TRBV28 to TRBJ1-2; 10 nucleotides match TRBD1. V lost 6 bases to trimming and J lost 7 bases; unmatched junction nucleotides: 8. This CDR3 spans 14 amino acids. CDR1 and CDR2 from the germline V gene are MDHEN and SYDVKM. As DNA, the CDR3 is TGTGCCAGCAGCTCTTTGACAGGGGGCCTTGGCTACACCTTC. Its translation is CASSSLTGGLGYTF.

V is TRBV9 and J is TRBJ2-1, with D perhaps given as TRBD1 or TRBD2 (6 bases each). The CDR3 has 17 residues. Germline loops: CDR1 SGDLS, CDR2 YYNGEE. Trimming stripped 0 bases from V and 7 bases from J, with 20 bases between. CDR3 amino acids: CASSVEIRIRGRNEQFF. CDR3 DNA sequence: TGTGCCAGCAGCGTAGAGATCCGGATACGGGGGCGGAATGAGCAGTTCTTC.

This chain links TRBV11-3 with TRBJ2-7, with 10 bases lining up with TRBD1. This CDR3 spans 12 amino acids. V shed 4 bases and J 12 bases; nucleotides not matched to a gene: 6. Germline CDR1 is SGHNT and CDR2 is YENEEA. Written as DNA, the CDR3 is TGTGCCAGCAGCTCGGGGACAGGGGAACGGTACTTC. Translation: CASSSGTGERYF.

In the case of this clone: Since a much larger clone is just one base distant, this may be a read error. Additional DNA sequences in this sample encode the identical CDR3. The rearrangement links TRBV7-2 to TRBJ2-3, with D unresolved. This CDR3 is 11 amino acids long. Trimming cost V 3 bases and J 4 bases, with 2 bases left between them. CDR1 SGHTA and CDR2 FQGNSA come from the germline V gene. The CDR3 here is CASSFADTQYF. The CDR3 DNA reads as TGTGCCAGCAGCTTCGCAGATACGCAGTATTTT.